The next 27 T cell receptor beta chains were all read from a single sample in a study of control samples from healthy donors and cancer patients. The table came from immunoSEQ multiplex PCR; TCRdb's copy has only in-frame clones and leaves some out. The sample yields about 130,000 clones, 85% to 95% seen once. The sequencing sample was made of PBMCs. All receptors come from a man at least 80 years old with head and neck cancer.

This clone has a single count. The chain is built from TRBV6-5 and TRBJ2-7, with TRBD1 matching over 8 bases. The CDR3 has 11 residues. Germline values: CDR1 MNHEY, CDR2 SVGAGI. Trimming cost V 11 bases and J 3 bases; bases outside gene matches: 3. The CDR3 loop reads CAGGQGYEQYF. The CDR3 nucleotides are TGTGCCGGTGGACAGGGCTACGAGCAGTACTTC.

The chain carries TRBV6-5 and TRBJ1-6, with TRBD1 matching over 7 bases. V was pared by 6 bases and J by 3 bases, with 5 bases of the junction left unmatched. Germline assignment: CDR1 MNHEY and CDR2 SVGAGI. The CDR3 spans 15 residues. Here the CDR3 DNA reads TGTGCCAGCAGGGGGGACAGCAACTATAATTCACCCCTCCACTTT. This sequence encodes CASRGDSNYNSPLHF.

This chain links TRBV19 with TRBJ2-3, with unresolved D. Per germline, CDR1 LNHDA and CDR2 SQIVND (reference sequence). V lost 7 bases, J lost 0 bases, and 5 bases lay in between. CDR3 size: 12 residues. As DNA, the CDR3 is TGTGCCAGTATGACGAGCACAGATACGCAGTATTTT. This translates into CASMTSTDTQYF.

The chain combines TRBV3-1 (or the pseudogene TRBV3-2) with TRBJ1-2, with D unresolved. CDR3 length: 13 amino acids. V dropped 4 bases and J dropped 4 bases, with 10 bases sitting between them. Germline lookup yields CDR1 LGHDT and CDR2 YNNKEL (reference sequence). The DNA of the CDR3 is TGTGCCAGCAGCCCCAATCCCCTCTATGGCTACACCTTC. Its translation is CASSPNPLYGYTF.

The chain employs TRBV5-7 and TRBJ2-2, with D perhaps TRBD1 (5 bases). TRBV5-7 is an open reading frame, and its role is uncertain. Trimming removed 4 bases from V and 2 bases from J, with 12 bases in between. The CDR3 sequence is 15 residues long. This CDR3 reads CASSGAGPNTGELFF. CDR3 in DNA: TGTGCCAGCAGCGGGGCCGGGCCAAACACCGGGGAGCTGTTTTTT.

The V gene is TRBV12-3 or TRBV12-4, the J gene TRBJ1-2; no clear D gene. Trimming removed 7 bases at V and 8 bases at J, with 14 bases between. The CDR3 consists of 12 residues. This CDR3 is CASKVSPGGYTF. The CDR3 DNA reads TGTGCCAGCAAAGTAAGTCCGGGAGGCTACACCTTC.

There are a few counts of this clone. The chain employs TRBV7-8 and TRBJ2-1, with 9 bases aligning to TRBD1. The CDR3 is made up of 17 amino acids. The V gene's germline CDR1 is SGHVS and CDR2 FQNEAQ. The V gene end was trimmed by 2 bases and the J gene end by 0 bases; junction bases not matched to a gene: 5. CDR3 protein: CASSLIRDRASYNEQFF. In nucleotides, the CDR3 is TGTGCCAGCAGCTTAATCCGGGACAGGGCCTCCTACAATGAGCAGTTCTTC.

The J gene is TRBJ2-5, the V gene TRBV2; possibly TRBD1 for D (6 bases). V was shortened by 3 bases and J by 5 bases, with 13 bases between the two germline ends. The CDR3 length is 14 residues. Per germline, CDR1 SNHLY and CDR2 FYNNEI. The CDR3 sequence is CASSEVGARETQYF. CDR3 DNA sequence: TGTGCCAGCAGTGAGGTGGGGGCTCGGGAGACCCAGTACTTC.

The CDR3 protein is CASSQDLTGSYNEQFF. As DNA, the CDR3 is TGCGCCAGCAGCCAAGATCTCACGGGGAGCTACAATGAGCAGTTCTTC. The chain uses TRBV4-1 and TRBJ2-1; maybe TRBD2 (5 bases). Per the germline V gene, CDR1 is MGHRA and CDR2 is YSYEKL. The CDR3 loop spans 16 amino acids. Trimming pared 0 bases from V and 3 bases from J, leaving 12 bases between.

The V and J genes are TRBV19 and TRBJ2-2, with 7 bases lining up with TRBD2. The CDR3 loop spans 15 amino acids. J gave up 0 bases and V 6 bases, and 4 bases lay outside the gene matches. Germline V gene data show CDR1 as LNHDA and CDR2 as SQIVND (reference sequence). CDR3: CASSTSVANTGELFF. In nucleotides, the CDR3 is TGTGCCAGTAGCACTAGCGTTGCGAACACCGGGGAGCTGTTTTTT.

This rearrangement joins TRBV5-4 to TRBJ2-2, with 9 nucleotides matching TRBD2. The trim removed 2 bases at V and 3 bases at J, leaving 5 bases unmatched. The germline gives CDR1 SGHNT, CDR2 YYREEE (reference sequence). CDR3 size: 16 residues. In DNA, the CDR3 is TGTGCCAGCAGCTTTCTAGCGGGGTCTGACACCGGGGAGCTGTTTTTT. Protein: CASSFLAGSDTGELFF. Filled out from reference TRBV5-4 and TRBJ2-2, the complete variable domain reads ETGVTQSPTHLIKTRGQQVTLRCSSQSGHNTVSWYQQALGQGPQFIFQYYREEENGRGNFPPRFSGLQFPNYSSELNVNALELDDSALYLCASSFLAGSDTGELFFGEGSRLTVL.

The genes are TRBV15 and TRBJ1-4; possibly TRBD1 for D (6 bases). Germline CDR1 is LNHNV and CDR2 is YYDKDF (reference sequence). The germline V and J ends were trimmed by 6 bases and 0 bases, with 17 bases remaining between them. The CDR3 is 17 residues long. The CDR3 bases are TGTGCCACCAGTAAAACACAGGGCCCCTCAACTAATGAAAAACTGTTTTTT. Amino acid sequence: CATSKTQGPSTNEKLFF.

This clone was seen a single time. This chain uses TRBV5-1 with TRBJ2-2, with D perhaps matching TRBD2 (5 bases). The CDR3 extends over 15 amino acids. The germline gives CDR1 SGHRS, CDR2 YFSETQ. Trimming removed 2 bases at V and 1 base at J, with 9 bases between. CDR3 protein: CASSFLAGNTGELFF. The CDR3 region has the DNA TGCGCCAGCAGCTTTCTTGCGGGGAACACCGGGGAGCTGTTTTTT.

V is TRBV9 and J is TRBJ1-3; 7 bases fit TRBD1. This CDR3 is 14 amino acids long. Germline V gene data show CDR1 as SGDLS and CDR2 as YYNGEE. The V and J ends lost 0 bases and 3 bases, in that order; junction bases with no gene match: 0. In DNA form, the CDR3 reads TGTGCCAGCAGCGTAGACAGGGGTGGAAACACCATATATTTT. Amino acids: CASSVDRGGNTIYF.

In its sample, this clone was seen once. J is TRBJ1-3 and V is TRBV7-2; unclear D gene. Germline V gene sequence: CDR1 SGHTA, CDR2 FQGNSA. The CDR3 has 12 residues. Trimming cost V 4 bases and J 8 bases, with 9 bases left between them. CDR3 sequence reads: CASSYMVDTIYF. Here the CDR3 DNA reads TGTGCCAGCAGCTACATGGTAGACACCATATATTTT. Variable domain in full (rest from reference TRBV7-2 and TRBJ1-3): GAGVSQSPSNKVTEKGKDVELRCDPISGHTALYWYRQSLGQGLEFLIYFQGNSAPDKSGLPSDRFSAERTGGSVSTLTIQRTQQEDSAVYLCASSYMVDTIYFGEGSWLTVV.

In its sample, this clone was seen once. The genes are TRBV5-5 and TRBJ2-7; a possible D gene is TRBD2 (5 bases). The CDR3 runs 15 residues. Germline loops: CDR1 SGHKS, CDR2 YYEKEE (reference sequence). V was cut by 4 bases and J by 4 bases, with 18 bases left in between. CDR3 DNA sequence: TGTGCCAGCAGCAGCCGCACCGGGATCGCGTACGAGCAGTACTTC. Translation: CASSSRTGIAYEQYF. Based on the CDR3 plus reference TRBV5-5 and TRBJ2-7, the full variable domain is DAGVTQSPTHLIKTRGQQVTLRCSPISGHKSVSWYQQVLGQGPQFIFQYYEKEERGRGNFPDRFSARQFPNYSSELNVNALLLGDSALYLCASSSRTGIAYEQYFGPGTRLTVT.

The gene calls are TRBV11-3 and TRBJ1-5; D gene ambiguous. CDR3 length equals 10 residues. V was clipped by 7 bases and J by 6 bases, with 4 bases between them. CDR1 SGHNT and CDR2 YENEEA come from the germline V gene. The CDR3: CASTVQPQHF. The CDR3 bases are TGTGCCAGCACCGTTCAGCCCCAGCATTTT.

The J gene is TRBJ2-7, the V gene TRBV4-1; the match to TRBD1 covers 8 bases. CDR1 is MGHRA and CDR2 is YSYEKL in the germline V gene. This CDR3 spans 18 amino acids. V dropped 1 base and J dropped 0; count of bases not matched to a gene: 11. CDR3 nucleotides: TGCGCCAGCAGCCAAGTACTTTATCGGGACAGGAGCTCCTACGAGCAGTACTTC. Amino acids: CASSQVLYRDRSSYEQYF.

The chain has TRBV5-6 and TRBJ2-7, with TRBD2 as a possible D gene (5 bases). The CDR3 loop spans 16 amino acids. Germline values: CDR1 SGHDT, CDR2 YYEEEE. The V end was cut by 4 bases, the J end by 5 bases, with 22 bases between. CDR3 sequence (DNA): TGTGCCAGCAGCCCCTCGGGCAGACTAACGATCAACGAGCAGTACTTC. It is translated as CASSPSGRLTINEQYF.

This clone was picked up one time. The chain carries TRBV7-2 and TRBJ1-6, with TRBD1 matching 9 bases. Germline assignment: CDR1 SGHTA and CDR2 FQGNSA. This CDR3 has 15 residues. Unmatched junction bases numbered 11, after V lost 4 bases and J lost 13 bases. In DNA form, the CDR3 reads TGTGCCAGCAGCTCCAAAAGACAGGGGGTGCATCCCCTCCACTTT. This gives the protein CASSSKRQGVHPLHF.

This clone appeared a few times. This rearrangement joins TRBV2 to TRBJ2-1; no definite D call. The CDR3 consists of 11 residues. Germline V gene data show CDR1 as SNHLY and CDR2 as FYNNEI. V was pared by 10 bases and J by 4 bases, with 8 bases between. The CDR3: CATGRYNEQFF. In DNA, the CDR3 is TGTGCCACCGGGCGGTACAATGAGCAGTTCTTC.

This chain uses TRBV2 with TRBJ1-2; TRBD1 is a possible D gene (6 bases). Germline assignment: CDR1 SNHLY and CDR2 FYNNEI. The CDR3 runs 14 residues. V shed 3 bases and J shed 1 base, with 9 bases lying between them. The CDR3, as DNA: TGTGCCAGCAGTGAGAGGACAGATAACTATGGCTACACCTTC. Encoded protein: CASSERTDNYGYTF.

The chain employs TRBV15 and TRBJ2-5, with D maybe TRBD2 (6 bases). Trimming stripped 1 base from V and 3 bases from J, with 15 bases between. The CDR3 is made up of 16 amino acids. CDR1 LNHNV and CDR2 YYDKDF come from the germline V gene (reference sequence). The CDR3 DNA is TGTGCCACCAGCAGAGGGGCTAGCGTAGGTAAAGAGACCCAGTACTTC. This gives the protein CATSRGASVGKETQYF.

The V gene is TRBV5-6, the J gene TRBJ1-2; D gene uncertain. The CDR3 loop spans 17 amino acids. CDR1 and CDR2 (germline): SGHDT, YYEEEE. V lost 0 bases and J 2 bases, leaving 17 bases between the germline ends. The CDR3 reads CASSLAADWTVNYGYTF. For the CDR3, the DNA is TGTGCCAGCAGCTTGGCCGCCGACTGGACGGTGAACTATGGCTACACCTTC.

The chain carries TRBV10-3 and TRBJ2-1; D gene ambiguous. There are 13 residues in the CDR3. V lost 5 bases to trimming and J lost 0 bases, with 5 bases between them. Per the germline V gene, CDR1 is ENHRY and CDR2 is SYGVKD. Written as DNA, the CDR3 is TGTGCCATCAGTACTGTCTCCTACAATGAGCAGTTCTTC. Protein: CAISTVSYNEQFF.

The genes are TRBV5-1 and TRBJ2-7, with 8 bases aligning to TRBD1. V lost 1 base to trimming and J lost 1 base; unmatched junction nucleotides: 7. The CDR3 loop spans 16 amino acids. From germline, CDR1 is SGHRS and CDR2 YFSETQ. The chain's CDR3 is CASSLFQTGASYEQYF. CDR3 DNA sequence: TGCGCCAGCAGCTTGTTTCAGACAGGGGCGTCCTACGAGCAGTACTTC.

The rearrangement joins TRBV27 to TRBJ1-2; tentatively, D is TRBD1 (6 bases). The germline CDR1 and CDR2 sequences are MNHEY and SMNVEV (reference sequence). This CDR3 has 13 residues. The V end lost 5 bases, the J end lost 2 bases, and 9 bases lay between the germline ends. This CDR3 reads CASSTQGNYGYTF. The CDR3 DNA is TGTGCCAGCAGTACGCAGGGGAACTATGGCTACACCTTC.